This passage covers 24 T cell receptor beta chains from one sample sequenced in a study of T-cell memory formation after mild COVID-19. Via MiXCR, TCRdb re-called the 5' RACE reads, giving one row per CDR3 protein. The sample contains hundreds of thousands of distinct CDR3 sequences, 20% to 25% of which appear only once. Sequencing was performed on PBMCs or a T cell subset sorted from them (not recorded which). These receptors were taken from an adult woman who had mild COVID-19 (a few samples of this study predate the infection). Cell type and time point are not known.

The chain carries TRBV6-2 or TRBV6-3 and TRBJ1-1; D gene ambiguous. V dropped 3 bases and J dropped 0 bases, with 5 bases sitting between them. The CDR3 is 13 residues long. Germline V gene data show CDR1 as MNHEY and CDR2 as SVGEGT. The CDR3 nucleotides are TGTGCCAGCAGTTATAGCATGAACACTGAAGCTTTCTTT. It is translated as CASSYSMNTEAFF.

This clonotype was found a few times. The gene calls are TRBV9 and TRBJ2-7, with 8 bases identical to TRBD1. This CDR3 has 15 amino acids. V was pared by 0 bases and J by 2 bases, with 4 bases of the junction left unmatched. The germline CDR1 and CDR2 sequences are SGDLS and YYNGEE. Here the CDR3 DNA reads TGTGCCAGCAGCGTAGGTCCGGACAGGGCCTACGAGCAGTACTTC. Translation gives CASSVGPDRAYEQYF.

The rearrangement links TRBV5-1 to TRBJ1-1, with TRBD1 as a possible D gene (6 bases). Trimming left V 0 bases short and J 1 base short, with 13 bases between. CDR3 length: 16 amino acids. Germline assignment: CDR1 SGHRS and CDR2 YFSETQ. In DNA form, the CDR3 reads TGCGCCAGCAGCTTGGTACCACAGGGCCGGAACACTGAAGCTTTCTTT. Translation: CASSLVPQGRNTEAFF.

The rearrangement joins TRBV6-2 or TRBV6-3 to TRBJ2-1; 7 nucleotides agree with TRBD2. V shed 7 bases and J 4 bases; nucleotides not matched to a gene: 13. The germline CDR1 and CDR2 sequences are MNHEY and SVGEGT. The CDR3 has 16 residues. CDR3 loop: CASTQRLASGYNEQFF. The CDR3 DNA reads TGTGCCAGCACTCAACGCCTGGCTAGCGGATACAATGAGCAGTTCTTC.

The sample holds a few counts of this clonotype. This rearrangement joins TRBV6-5 to TRBJ2-5; D call uncertain. Between the trimmed V and J ends, which lost 6 bases and 3 bases, there was a span of 11 bases. CDR1 is MNHEY and CDR2 is SVGAGI in the germline V gene. The CDR3 runs to 13 residues. Written as DNA, the CDR3 is TGTGCCAGCAGGCGTCACCTAGAAGAGACCCAGTACTTC. This encodes CASRRHLEETQYF.

The CDR3 DNA follows: TGCAGTGCCGGACGGTTCGCGAACACCGGGGAGCTGTTTTTT. Its translation is CSAGRFANTGELFF. The chain joins TRBV20-1 to TRBJ2-2; D gene unclear. This CDR3 comprises 14 residues. The V and J ends lost 6 bases and 0 bases respectively, with 11 bases between them. Germline lookup yields CDR1 DFQATT and CDR2 SNEGSKA (reference sequence).

The chain combines TRBV24-1 with TRBJ2-7; D is perhaps TRBD1 (5 bases). This CDR3 spans 15 amino acids. The V end lost 3 bases, the J end lost 4 bases, and 15 bases lay between the germline ends. Germline V gene lookup returns CDR1 KGHDR and CDR2 SFDVKD. The CDR3, as DNA: TGTGCCACCAGTGATCCCAGGGCCTCTGGGTACGAGCAGTACTTC. This codes for CATSDPRASGYEQYF.

This clonotype has more than one count but fewer than ten. The chain joins TRBV5-1 to TRBJ1-6; 10 bases agree with TRBD1. The germline CDR1 and CDR2 sequences are SGHRS and YFSETQ. Trimming removed 5 bases from V and 13 bases from J; junction bases left unmatched: 12. CDR3 length equals 15 residues. The CDR3 nucleotides read TGCGCCAGCAGAACCGGGACAGGGGTTCCTTTGCCCCTCCACTTT. Residues: CASRTGTGVPLPLHF.

This clonotype was observed a handful of times. The chain carries TRBV29-1 and TRBJ1-3, with D unresolved. CDR1 SQVTM and CDR2 ANQGSEA come from the germline V gene. Trimming shortened V by 6 bases and J by 0 bases, and 9 bases separated the two germline ends. The CDR3 spans 13 residues. CDR3 protein: CSVRRGSGNTIYF. Written as DNA, the CDR3 is TGCAGCGTCCGGCGGGGCTCTGGAAACACCATATATTTT.

At least ten counts were recorded for this clonotype. The CDR3: CASSRAGGSYEQYF. The CDR3 nucleotides are TGCGCCAGCAGCCGGGCTGGCGGGTCCTACGAGCAGTACTTC. The chain is built from TRBV5-1 and TRBJ2-7; D perhaps matches TRBD2 (5 bases). Trimming took off 4 bases at V and 1 base at J, with 12 bases between the two ends. The CDR3 runs 14 residues. Germline-derived CDR1 and CDR2 are SGHRS and YFSETQ.

This clonotype was seen only a few times. The chain couples TRBV12-3 or TRBV12-4 to TRBJ2-1; 9 bases line up with TRBD2. With V trimmed by 6 bases and J by 8 bases, 8 bases remained unmatched. The CDR3 loop spans 14 amino acids. The CDR3 coding sequence is TGTGCCAGCAGCTTTAGCGGGGGTCAAGATGAGCAGTTCTTC. Translation gives CASSFSGGQDEQFF.

V and J are TRBV27 and TRBJ1-6, with unresolved D. CDR3 length: 12 residues. The germline V and J ends were trimmed by 2 bases and 12 bases, with 8 bases remaining between them. The germline gives CDR1 MNHEY, CDR2 SMNVEV (reference sequence). CDR3 sequence reads: CASSLSQGPLHF. CDR3 nucleotide sequence: TGTGCCAGCAGTTTAAGCCAAGGACCCCTCCACTTT.

The chain uses TRBV4-1 and TRBJ1-6; D unclear. The germline gives CDR1 MGHRA, CDR2 YSYEKL. Trimming stripped 1 base from V and 7 bases from J, with 11 bases between. There are 15 residues in the CDR3. This CDR3 is CASSQGRGVNSPLHF. CDR3 DNA sequence: TGCGCCAGCAGCCAAGGGCGAGGTGTCAATTCACCCCTCCACTTT.

Here the CDR3 DNA reads TGTGCCAGCAGTTCCCCTGAAGCTAATTCACCCCTCCACTTT. Its translation is CASSSPEANSPLHF. The chain recombines TRBV27 with TRBJ1-6; no firm D call. V was trimmed by 4 bases and J by 6 bases, leaving 10 bases between them. CDR3 length: 14 residues. The germline gives CDR1 MNHEY, CDR2 SMNVEV (reference sequence).

The chain is built from TRBV5-6 and TRBJ1-1, with D unclear. Trimming shortened V by 2 bases and J by 5 bases, and 13 bases separated the two germline ends. The CDR3 runs 14 residues. Germline loops: CDR1 SGHDT, CDR2 YYEEEE. The CDR3 DNA reads as TGTGCCAGCAGCTTTCAGGCGGGAGGGACTGAAGCTTTCTTT. Protein: CASSFQAGGTEAFF.

The table lists this clonotype with a few counts. CDR3 residues: CATHPGQGATGELFF. The CDR3 nucleotides read TGTGCCACCCATCCGGGACAGGGGGCCACCGGGGAGCTGTTTTTT. The rearrangement joins TRBV24-1 to TRBJ2-2, with 12 bases identical to TRBD1. Germline loops: CDR1 KGHDR, CDR2 SFDVKD. The CDR3 runs to 15 residues. With 9 bases clipped from V and 4 bases from J, the junction kept 5 bases outside the gene matches.

This clonotype has more than one count but fewer than ten. This sequence joins TRBV19 and TRBJ1-1; D ambiguous. V shed 4 bases and J shed 11 bases, with 23 bases lying between them. Germline V gene sequence: CDR1 LNHDA, CDR2 SQIVND (reference sequence). The CDR3 runs to 15 residues. The CDR3 DNA follows: TGTGCCAGTAGTAAACCCACCGGCAGCGGGCCCGGTGCTTTCTTT. This encodes CASSKPTGSGPGAFF.

This clonotype was counted only a few times. The chain couples TRBV29-1 to TRBJ2-7; possibly TRBD2 for D (6 bases). V was clipped by 4 bases and J by 2 bases, with 12 bases between them. Germline CDR1 SQVTM, CDR2 ANQGSEA. The CDR3 has 13 amino acids. The CDR3 coding sequence is TGCAGCGTTGTTATGGCGGGGACCTACGAGCAGTACTTC. Its translation is CSVVMAGTYEQYF.

A few counts support this clonotype. This chain connects TRBV2 to TRBJ2-3; 7 nucleotides align to TRBD2. CDR3 length: 16 residues. Germline lookup yields CDR1 SNHLY and CDR2 FYNNEI. Unmatched junction bases numbered 10, after V lost 7 bases and J lost 0 bases. The CDR3 here is CASNALSGPSTDTQYF. DNA of the CDR3: TGTGCCAGCAACGCCCTTAGCGGGCCAAGCACAGATACGCAGTATTTT.

V usage is TRBV13 and J usage is TRBJ2-4; 9 nucleotides agree with TRBD2. With V trimmed by 5 bases and J by 4 bases, 3 bases remained unmatched. The CDR3 runs 14 residues. Germline V gene data show CDR1 as PRHDT and CDR2 as FYEKMQ (reference sequence). The CDR3 DNA follows: TGTGCCAGCAGCGTTCTAGCGGGGAAAAACATTCAGTACTTC. Amino acid sequence: CASSVLAGKNIQYF.

Only a few counts were recorded for this clonotype. V is TRBV21-1 and J is TRBJ2-7; the table calls TRBD1, which could not be checked here. TRBV21-1 counts as a pseudogene. CDR3 size: 13 residues. The CDR3 reads CASSKITGGEQYF. The CDR3 region has the DNA TGTGCCAGCAGCAAAATCACAGGGGGCGAGCAGTACTTC.

This clonotype was found a few times. This chain's CDR3 is CASSPGVSNTEAFF. CDR3 nucleotides: TGTGCCAGCAGCCCCGGTGTGTCGAACACTGAAGCTTTCTTT. V gene TRBV27 combines with J gene TRBJ1-1; D gene ambiguous. CDR1 and CDR2 (germline): MNHEY, SMNVEV (reference sequence). This CDR3 comprises 14 residues. V was pared by 6 bases and J by 1 base, with 12 bases between.

This clonotype showed up just a few times. The chain is built from TRBV6-2 or TRBV6-3 and TRBJ1-5; D is unresolved. Germline V gene sequence: CDR1 MNHEY, CDR2 SVGEGT. The CDR3 extends over 14 amino acids. V lost 0 bases and J lost 7, with 10 bases in between. CDR3 sequence: CASSYSSPAQPQHF. In DNA form, the CDR3 reads TGTGCCAGCAGTTACTCGTCTCCTGCGCAGCCCCAGCATTTT.

This sequence joins TRBV20-1 and TRBJ2-1, with 11 positions matching TRBD2. Germline lookup yields CDR1 DFQATT and CDR2 SNEGSKA (reference sequence). This CDR3 is built from 15 residues. V was pared by 5 bases and J by 8 bases, with 11 bases of the junction left unmatched. The CDR3 is CSASRSGRAGDEQFF. The CDR3 DNA follows: TGCAGTGCTTCTCGTAGCGGGAGGGCCGGTGATGAGCAGTTCTTC.